Listed below are T cell receptor beta chains from one sample, sequenced in a study of T cells after yellow fever vaccination. TCRdb re-called the 5' RACE reads through MiXCR, storing one row per CDR3 protein. This sample has hundreds of thousands of distinct CDR3 sequences, with around 12% found just once. Sample: CD4+ T cells sorted from PBMCs, taken 15 days after the yellow fever booster vaccination. The origin of the receptors is a man aged 18 to 30 who received the YFV17D yellow fever vaccine. The CDR3 runs from the conserved cysteine through the conserved F or W. Fields, in order: CDR3 protein, CDR3 DNA, D gene, J gene, clone size, CDR3 length, V gene. D genes are given only for firm matches. Rows give clone size only sometimes, using once, few, many, or a class for an expanded clone.

CDR3aa: CASSYSPRINEKLFF
CDR3nt: TGTGCCAGCAGTTACTCGCCCAGAATTAATGAAAAACTGTTTTTT
d_gene: .
j_gene: TRBJ1-4
abundance: few
len: 15
v_gene: TRBV6-5

CDR3aa: CASSLARTSSYEQYF
CDR3nt: TGTGCCAGCAGCTTAGCGAGGACTAGCTCCTACGAGCAGTACTTC
d_gene: TRBD2
j_gene: TRBJ2-7
abundance: few
len: 15
v_gene: TRBV7-2

CDR3aa: CATSDSWRASYNEQFF
CDR3nt: TGTGCCACCAGTGATTCTTGGCGGGCCTCCTACAATGAGCAGTTCTTC
d_gene: .
j_gene: TRBJ2-1
abundance: .
len: 16
v_gene: TRBV24-1

CDR3aa: CARGGQETQYF
CDR3nt: TGCGCCAGGGGGGGCCAAGAGACCCAGTACTTC
d_gene: .
j_gene: TRBJ2-5
abundance: few
len: 11
v_gene: TRBV4-3

CDR3aa: CASSYSDTTYEQYF
CDR3nt: TGTGCCAGCAGTTACTCAGACACTACCTACGAGCAGTACTTC
d_gene: .
j_gene: TRBJ2-7
abundance: many
len: 14
v_gene: TRBV6-5

CDR3aa: CASATGPAGRETQYF
CDR3nt: TGCGCCAGTGCTACCGGGCCGGCGGGGAGAGAGACCCAGTACTTC
d_gene: .
j_gene: TRBJ2-5
abundance: .
len: 15
v_gene: TRBV4-1

CDR3aa: CAISPGTGSGHYEQYF
CDR3nt: TGTGCCATCAGTCCCGGGACAGGGAGTGGGCACTACGAGCAGTACTTC
d_gene: TRBD1
j_gene: TRBJ2-7
abundance: .
len: 16
v_gene: TRBV10-3

CDR3aa: CASSHNRNQPQHF
CDR3nt: TGCGCCAGCAGCCATAACAGGAATCAGCCCCAGCATTTT
d_gene: .
j_gene: TRBJ1-5
abundance: .
len: 13
v_gene: TRBV4-1

CDR3aa: CASSFYQGGTYTEAFF
CDR3nt: TGTGCCAGCAGCTTTTACCAGGGAGGAACCTACACTGAAGCTTTCTTT
d_gene: .
j_gene: TRBJ1-1
abundance: few
len: 16
v_gene: TRBV5-5

CDR3aa: CASSTPRGPKNIQYF
CDR3nt: TGTGCCAGCAGTACCCCCCGGGGACCCAAAAACATTCAGTACTTC
d_gene: .
j_gene: TRBJ2-4
abundance: few
len: 15
v_gene: TRBV28

CDR3aa: CASSVDQGRGYTF
CDR3nt: TGTGCCAGCAGCGTAGATCAGGGAAGGGGCTACACCTTC
d_gene: .
j_gene: TRBJ1-2
abundance: .
len: 13
v_gene: TRBV9

CDR3aa: CASSFGGQGGREKLFF
CDR3nt: TGTGCCAGCAGCTTTGGTGGGCAGGGCGGACGTGAAAAACTGTTTTTT
d_gene: .
j_gene: TRBJ1-4
abundance: few
len: 16
v_gene: TRBV5-6

CDR3aa: CASTLDRVGTDTQYF
CDR3nt: TGTGCCAGCACCCTCGACAGGGTTGGCACAGATACGCAGTATTTT
d_gene: TRBD1
j_gene: TRBJ2-3
abundance: few
len: 15
v_gene: TRBV12-3/TRBV12-4

CDR3aa: CASSRRQPIDTDTQYF
CDR3nt: TGTGCCAGCAGCCGCCGCCAGCCGATTGACACAGATACGCAGTATTTT
d_gene: .
j_gene: TRBJ2-3
abundance: .
len: 16
v_gene: TRBV14

CDR3aa: CSVRVVQSGANVLTF
CDR3nt: TGCAGCGTTCGGGTGGTTCAGTCTGGGGCCAACGTCCTGACTTTC
d_gene: .
j_gene: TRBJ2-6
abundance: .
len: 15
v_gene: TRBV29-1

CDR3aa: CSAREGVRELFF
CDR3nt: TGCAGTGCTAGAGAGGGTGTCAGGGAGCTGTTTTTT
d_gene: .
j_gene: TRBJ2-2
abundance: many
len: 12
v_gene: TRBV20-1

CDR3aa: CASSLGTGHGYTF
CDR3nt: TGCGCCAGCAGCTTAGGGACAGGTCATGGCTACACCTTC
d_gene: TRBD1
j_gene: TRBJ1-2
abundance: few
len: 13
v_gene: TRBV5-1

CDR3aa: CASSFAGRSNQPQHF
CDR3nt: TGTGCCAGCAGTTTCGCCGGGAGGTCAAATCAGCCCCAGCATTTT
d_gene: .
j_gene: TRBJ1-5
abundance: .
len: 15
v_gene: TRBV12-3/TRBV12-4

CDR3aa: CASSVTGRQETQYF
CDR3nt: TGTGCCAGCAGCGTCACAGGGAGACAAGAGACCCAGTACTTC
d_gene: .
j_gene: TRBJ2-5
abundance: many
len: 14
v_gene: TRBV7-2

CDR3aa: CASSGGTAGRNEQFF
CDR3nt: TGTGCCAGCAGTGGTGGGACAGCCGGGAGAAATGAGCAGTTCTTC
d_gene: .
j_gene: TRBJ2-1
abundance: few
len: 15
v_gene: TRBV6-1

CDR3aa: CASSLGTGNGETQYF
CDR3nt: TGTGCCAGCAGCTTGGGGACAGGGAATGGAGAGACCCAGTACTTC
d_gene: TRBD1
j_gene: TRBJ2-5
abundance: .
len: 15
v_gene: TRBV5-8

CDR3aa: CASSFPARTLTRNYGYTF
CDR3nt: TGTGCCAGCAGCTTCCCCGCTCGGACTCTTACCCGTAACTATGGCTACACCTTC
d_gene: .
j_gene: TRBJ1-2
abundance: .
len: 18
v_gene: TRBV7-9

CDR3aa: CASSQVPDRENSPLHF
CDR3nt: TGTGCCAGCAGCCAAGTCCCCGACAGGGAGAATTCACCCCTCCACTTT
d_gene: TRBD1
j_gene: TRBJ1-6
abundance: .
len: 16
v_gene: TRBV4-2

CDR3aa: CASRDVNTEAFF
CDR3nt: TGCGCCAGCAGAGATGTGAACACTGAAGCTTTCTTT
d_gene: .
j_gene: TRBJ1-1
abundance: few
len: 12
v_gene: TRBV4-3

CDR3aa: CATLGGYTGELFF
CDR3nt: TGTGCCACCCTGGGAGGGTACACCGGGGAGCTGTTTTTT
d_gene: TRBD2
j_gene: TRBJ2-2
abundance: .
len: 13
v_gene: TRBV27

CDR3aa: CASSFGTEGDTQYF
CDR3nt: TGCGCCAGCAGCTTCGGGACTGAGGGGGATACGCAGTATTTT
d_gene: .
j_gene: TRBJ2-3
abundance: few
len: 14
v_gene: TRBV5-1

CDR3aa: CASSPPGQGIWGDTQYF
CDR3nt: TGTGCCAGCAGTCCACCGGGACAGGGGATCTGGGGGGATACGCAGTATTTT
d_gene: TRBD1
j_gene: TRBJ2-3
abundance: many
len: 17
v_gene: TRBV7-6

CDR3aa: CSARDGGSIDNEQFF
CDR3nt: TGCAGTGCTAGAGATGGGGGTTCAATCGACAATGAGCAGTTCTTC
d_gene: .
j_gene: TRBJ2-1
abundance: many
len: 15
v_gene: TRBV20-1

CDR3aa: CASSLAVAKNIQYF
CDR3nt: TGTGCCAGCAGTTTAGCGGTGGCCAAAAACATTCAGTACTTC
d_gene: .
j_gene: TRBJ2-4
abundance: few
len: 14
v_gene: TRBV12-3/TRBV12-4

CDR3aa: CASSFQGGTEEQYF
CDR3nt: TGTGCCAGCAGCTTCCAGGGGGGAACTGAAGAGCAGTACTTC
d_gene: .
j_gene: TRBJ2-7
abundance: few
len: 14
v_gene: TRBV7-2

CDR3aa: CSASLDRHTDTQYF
CDR3nt: TGCAGTGCTAGTTTGGACAGACACACAGATACGCAGTATTTT
d_gene: .
j_gene: TRBJ2-3
abundance: few
len: 14
v_gene: TRBV20-1

CDR3aa: CASSGQGADYGYTF
CDR3nt: TGTGCCAGCAGCGGACAGGGGGCCGACTATGGCTACACCTTC
d_gene: TRBD1
j_gene: TRBJ1-2
abundance: .
len: 14
v_gene: TRBV2

CDR3aa: CASRGLPTNEKLFF
CDR3nt: TGTGCCAGCAGGGGGCTTCCAACTAATGAAAAACTGTTTTTT
d_gene: .
j_gene: TRBJ1-4
abundance: many
len: 14
v_gene: TRBV12-3/TRBV12-4

CDR3aa: CASSADSVEKLFF
CDR3nt: TGTGCCAGCAGCGCGGACAGTGTCGAAAAACTGTTTTTT
d_gene: .
j_gene: TRBJ1-4
abundance: few
len: 13
v_gene: TRBV5-4

CDR3aa: CSVETGTGNTDTQYF
CDR3nt: TGCAGCGTCGAAACCGGGACAGGGAACACAGATACGCAGTATTTT
d_gene: TRBD1
j_gene: TRBJ2-3
abundance: few
len: 15
v_gene: TRBV29-1

CDR3aa: CASRSSGGVRSTNTQYF
CDR3nt: TGTGCCAGCAGGTCTAGCGGGGGGGTGAGGAGCACAAATACGCAGTATTTT
d_gene: TRBD2
j_gene: TRBJ2-3
abundance: .
len: 17
v_gene: TRBV5-4

CDR3aa: CSVDRGWGSGTEAFF
CDR3nt: TGCAGCGTTGACCGAGGGTGGGGGTCGGGCACTGAAGCTTTCTTT
d_gene: .
j_gene: TRBJ1-1
abundance: many
len: 15
v_gene: TRBV29-1

CDR3aa: CASSTLPTGGAEAFF
CDR3nt: TGTGCCAGCAGTACTCTGCCGACAGGGGGGGCTGAAGCTTTCTTT
d_gene: TRBD1
j_gene: TRBJ1-1
abundance: .
len: 15
v_gene: TRBV2

CDR3aa: CSARTGPYGYTF
CDR3nt: TGCAGTGCTAGGACAGGACCCTATGGCTACACCTTC
d_gene: .
j_gene: TRBJ1-2
abundance: many
len: 12
v_gene: TRBV20-1

CDR3aa: CASSFLAGTTNTGELFF
CDR3nt: TGCGCCAGCAGCTTCCTAGCGGGCACTACCAACACCGGGGAGCTGTTTTTT
d_gene: TRBD2
j_gene: TRBJ2-2
abundance: few
len: 17
v_gene: TRBV5-1

CDR3aa: CASSGQSGTEAFF
CDR3nt: TGTGCCAGCTCGGGACAGTCGGGCACTGAAGCTTTCTTT
d_gene: TRBD1
j_gene: TRBJ1-1
abundance: .
len: 13
v_gene: TRBV18

CDR3aa: CASSFGWRDSSTDTQYF
CDR3nt: TGTGCCAGCAGTTTCGGGTGGCGGGACAGTAGCACAGATACGCAGTATTTT
d_gene: .
j_gene: TRBJ2-3
abundance: few
len: 17
v_gene: TRBV12-3/TRBV12-4

CDR3aa: CASGDRDVHSGANVLTF
CDR3nt: TGTGCCAGCGGAGACCGGGACGTCCACTCTGGGGCCAACGTCCTGACTTTC
d_gene: .
j_gene: TRBJ2-6
abundance: .
len: 17
v_gene: TRBV3-1

CDR3aa: CASSCPGGWGQPQHF
CDR3nt: TGTGCCAGCAGCTGCCCAGGGGGTTGGGGCCAGCCCCAGCATTTT
d_gene: TRBD1
j_gene: TRBJ1-5
abundance: few
len: 15
v_gene: TRBV6-5

CDR3aa: CASSPVGTEAYEQYF
CDR3nt: TGTGCCAGCAGCCCAGTCGGGACAGAGGCCTACGAGCAGTACTTC
d_gene: TRBD1
j_gene: TRBJ2-7
abundance: .
len: 15
v_gene: TRBV7-2

CDR3aa: CASSLEATGQPQHF
CDR3nt: TGCGCCAGCAGCTTGGAGGCGACGGGACAGCCCCAGCATTTT
d_gene: .
j_gene: TRBJ1-5
abundance: many
len: 14
v_gene: TRBV5-1

CDR3aa: CASSFTDNNSPLHF
CDR3nt: TGTGCCAGCAGCTTTACAGATAATAATTCACCCCTCCACTTT
d_gene: .
j_gene: TRBJ1-6
abundance: few
len: 14
v_gene: TRBV7-2

CDR3aa: CASSLEGRGGEAFF
CDR3nt: TGTGCCAGCAGTTTAGAAGGTCGGGGAGGGGAGGCTTTCTTT
d_gene: .
j_gene: TRBJ1-1
abundance: few
len: 14
v_gene: TRBV27